Below, 14 T cell receptor beta chains from the same sample are listed, as sequenced in a study of radiotherapy plus CTLA-4 blockade in lung cancer. Profiled with immunoSEQ multiplex PCR; TCRdb holds only in-frame clones, not every one. The sample holds about 56,000 clones, over 75% seen once. Source: peripheral blood, taken from a patient treated with radiotherapy plus ipilimumab. Receptors were obtained from a human donor with non-small cell lung cancer who had a complete response to radiotherapy plus ipilimumab.

The sample holds a few counts of this clone. The chain employs TRBV19 and TRBJ2-7, with D perhaps TRBD2 (5 bases). V was clipped by 5 bases and J by 3 bases, with 11 bases between them. Germline values: CDR1 LNHDA, CDR2 SQIVND (reference sequence). The CDR3 has 13 amino acids. Here the CDR3 reads CASSVLGSYEQYF. DNA of the CDR3: TGTGCCAGTAGTGTACTAGGTAGCTACGAGCAGTACTTC.

The table lists this clone with a few counts. This chain joins TRBV20-1 and TRBJ2-3, with D maybe TRBD2 (5 bases). Trimming cost V 6 bases and J 4 bases, with 8 bases left between them. The CDR3 is 11 residues long. The germline V gene encodes CDR1 DFQATT and CDR2 SNEGSKA (reference sequence). CDR3 sequence reads: CSAGVSDTQYF. The CDR3 bases are TGCAGTGCCGGGGTATCAGATACGCAGTATTTT.

The chain is built from TRBV11-3 and TRBJ2-1, with 10 bases fitting TRBD2. V lost 5 bases and J lost 4; bases outside the gene matches: 8. The germline CDR1 and CDR2 sequences are SGHNT and YENEEA. This CDR3 is built from 16 residues. The CDR3 coding sequence is TGTGCCAGCAGCCCGATAGGGACTAGCGTATACAATGAGCAGTTCTTC. Its translation: CASSPIGTSVYNEQFF.

This chain links TRBV5-4 with TRBJ2-7; TRBD2 is a possible D gene (6 bases). V lost 4 bases, J lost 0 bases, and 14 bases lay in between. From germline, CDR1 is SGHNT and CDR2 YYREEE (reference sequence). This CDR3 comprises 15 residues. The CDR3 nucleotides are TGTGCCAGCAGCCTAGGGACTTCCAGCTCCTACGAGCAGTACTTC. It translates to CASSLGTSSSYEQYF.

The chain uses TRBV4-1 and TRBJ1-5; 7 positions agree with TRBD1. CDR3 length equals 18 residues. Trimming at V came to 1 base and at J to 5 bases, leaving 14 bases not matched to a gene. Germline V gives CDR1 MGHRA, CDR2 YSYEKL. The DNA for the CDR3 is TGCGCCAGCAGCCAAGGTCTATCTATCAACAGGGGCGATCAGCCCCAGCATTTT. Residues: CASSQGLSINRGDQPQHF.

The V call is TRBV2, the J call TRBJ2-1; perhaps TRBD1 as D (6 bases). Germline V lookup: CDR1 SNHLY, CDR2 FYNNEI. The V gene lost 5 bases and the J gene lost 0 bases, with 11 bases spanning the gap. This CDR3 is 15 amino acids long. The chain's CDR3 is CASSSTGSSYNEQFF. In nucleotides, the CDR3 is TGTGCCAGCAGTTCGACAGGCAGCTCCTACAATGAGCAGTTCTTC.

The chain recombines TRBV11-2 with TRBJ2-2; tentative D call: TRBD2 (7 bases). The CDR3 sequence is 16 residues long. Trimming stripped 6 bases from V and 3 bases from J, with 17 bases between. Germline V gene lookup returns CDR1 SGHAT and CDR2 FQNNGV. The CDR3 DNA sequence: TGTGCCAGCAGGCTAGGGGGGGCTTTGGACACCGGGGAGCTGTTTTTT. Residues: CASRLGGALDTGELFF.

The chain has TRBV11-3 and TRBJ2-3; 12 bases are shared with TRBD2. V gave up 5 bases and J gave up 2 bases; unmatched junction bases: 2. The CDR3 runs to 15 residues. Germline V lookup: CDR1 SGHNT, CDR2 YENEEA. The CDR3 is CASSPSGGATDTQYF. CDR3 in DNA: TGTGCCAGCAGCCCTAGCGGGGGGGCCACAGATACGCAGTATTTT.

This clone was counted a few times. This chain links TRBV18 with TRBJ2-5, with 7 bases lining up with TRBD2. The CDR3 is 14 amino acids. The V segment lost 8 bases and the J segment 5 bases; nucleotides outside the gene matches: 11. In germline, CDR1 is KGHSH, CDR2 LQKENI. The CDR3 loop is CASHKGGRPETQYF. CDR3 nucleotide sequence: TGTGCCAGCCACAAGGGAGGGAGGCCGGAGACCCAGTACTTC.

This chain joins TRBV19 and TRBJ1-5; 8 bases map to TRBD1. The CDR3 contains 16 residues. Per the germline V gene, CDR1 is LNHDA and CDR2 is SQIVND (reference sequence). With V trimmed by 4 bases and J by 5 bases, 10 bases remained unmatched. CDR3 amino acids: CASSTPPGQGYQPQHF. DNA of the CDR3: TGTGCCAGTAGTACCCCTCCTGGACAGGGATATCAGCCCCAGCATTTT.

The chain employs TRBV29-1 and TRBJ2-5; D may be TRBD2 (6 bases). Trimming pared 7 bases from V and 5 bases from J, leaving 14 bases between. From germline, CDR1 is SQVTM and CDR2 ANQGSEA. The CDR3 spans 12 residues. CDR3 region: CSAGGYEETQYF. Here the CDR3 DNA reads TGCAGCGCTGGGGGGTACGAGGAGACCCAGTACTTC.

This clone appeared a single time. The V and J genes are TRBV7-2 and TRBJ2-7, with 11 bases identical to TRBD1. J gave up 2 bases and V 5 bases, and 2 bases lay outside the gene matches. Germline assignment: CDR1 SGHTA and CDR2 FQGNSA. This CDR3 comprises 14 residues. The CDR3 DNA reads as TGTGCCAGCAGCCGGGACAGGGGGACCTACGAGCAGTACTTC. It is translated as CASSRDRGTYEQYF.

This clone has more than one count but fewer than ten. The J gene is TRBJ2-3, the V gene TRBV7-2, with TRBD2 identical over 7 bases. Germline V gene data show CDR1 as SGHTA and CDR2 as FQGNSA. With 8 bases clipped from V and 2 bases from J, the junction kept 7 bases outside the gene matches. The CDR3 length is 14 residues. CDR3 sequence (DNA): TGTGCCAGCGGGAGGGGTCAGCTCACAGATACGCAGTATTTT. Protein product: CASGRGQLTDTQYF.

The chain uses TRBV2 and TRBJ2-2; 8 nucleotides match TRBD1. V shed 3 bases, J shed 1 base, and the junction held 4 bases outside the gene matches. Germline V lookup: CDR1 SNHLY, CDR2 FYNNEI. CDR3 length equals 16 residues. CDR3 sequence: CASSDGGTGNTGELFF. The CDR3 DNA reads TGTGCCAGCAGTGATGGGGGGACAGGGAACACCGGGGAGCTGTTTTTT. Full variable domain (missing parts from reference TRBV2 and TRBJ2-2): EPEVTQTPSHQVTQMGQEVILRCVPISNHLYFYWYRQILGQKVEFLVSFYNNEISEKSEIFDDQFSVERPDGSNFTLKIRSTKLEDSAMYFCASSDGGTGNTGELFFGEGSRLTVL.